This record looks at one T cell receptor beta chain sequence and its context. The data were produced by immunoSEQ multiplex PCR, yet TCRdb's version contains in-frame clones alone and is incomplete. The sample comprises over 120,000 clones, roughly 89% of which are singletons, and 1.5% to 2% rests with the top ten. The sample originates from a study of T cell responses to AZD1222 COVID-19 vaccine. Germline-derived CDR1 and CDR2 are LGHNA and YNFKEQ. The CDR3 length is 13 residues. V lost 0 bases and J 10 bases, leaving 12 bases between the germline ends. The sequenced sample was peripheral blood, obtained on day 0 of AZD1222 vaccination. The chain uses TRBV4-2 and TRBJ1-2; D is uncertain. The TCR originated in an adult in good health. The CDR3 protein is CASSQDLASYYTF. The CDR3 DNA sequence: TGTGCCAGCAGCCAAGATTTGGCGTCGTACTACACCTTC.